What follows describes a single TCR beta chain. Its antigen is unidentified. Assay used: immunoSEQ multiplex PCR; TCRdb lists only in-frame clones, some missing. The sample consists of around 450,000 clones, 90% of them appearing once. This entry belongs to a study of Ad26.COV2.S vaccination and SARS-CoV-2 variants. The V gene's germline CDR1 is SGHKS and CDR2 YYEKEE (reference sequence). The CDR3 extends over 13 amino acids. Trimming took 2 bases from V and 1 from J, leaving 6 bases between them. The treatment: some 19 received Ad26.COV2.S at low or high dose, single or two shots; several received placebo; per-sample allocation not given. All samples were drawn on day 63, counting from the first vaccine or placebo injection. Based in Boston, the donor was an adult of 18-55 years. Study findings and constraints: Recipients given vaccine exceeded placebo recipients in spike-specific TCR breadth.

This sequence joins TRBV5-5 and TRBJ1-1; no clear D gene. This TCR came from a person between 18 and 59 years old who received the Ad26.COV2.S COVID-19 vaccine or a placebo. This specimen consisted of peripheral blood, obtained in a trial of Ad26.COV2.S vaccine versus placebo. The CDR3 sequence: CASSLWGNTEAFF. The CDR3 coding sequence is TGTGCCAGCAGCTTATGGGGGAACACTGAAGCTTTCTTT.